This TCR beta chain was observed in a study of blood T cell repertoires in COVID-19. Whole-study context: COVID-19 samples, acute and convalescent, were from the United States, Italy and Spain. T cells, B-cell-depleted T cells, or PBMCs provided the cDNA or gDNA that served as material.

The CDR3 spans 15 residues. The germline gives CDR1 SNHLY, CDR2 FYNNEI. V dropped 1 base and J dropped 8 bases, with 12 bases sitting between them. In the study's own analysis: Estimation of nucleated cell counts was performed using reference gene primer amplification. Using immunoSEQ multiplex PCR, the repertoire was profiled, and TCRdb retains in-frame clones only, with some absent. V and J calls and clone size are as listed in that table; D and trimming were resolved from the DNA. The sample yields about 200,000 clones, just over 85% seen once. The count of this clone is one. Specimen: peripheral blood. This rearrangement joins TRBV2 to TRBJ1-6; the D gene is possibly TRBD1 (6 bases). This clonotype originated in a middle-aged man with acute or convalescent COVID-19. Here the CDR3 DNA reads TGTGCCAGCAGTGAAGAAGGTCAGGGGTATTCACCCCTCCACTTT. It is translated as CASSEEGQGYSPLHF.